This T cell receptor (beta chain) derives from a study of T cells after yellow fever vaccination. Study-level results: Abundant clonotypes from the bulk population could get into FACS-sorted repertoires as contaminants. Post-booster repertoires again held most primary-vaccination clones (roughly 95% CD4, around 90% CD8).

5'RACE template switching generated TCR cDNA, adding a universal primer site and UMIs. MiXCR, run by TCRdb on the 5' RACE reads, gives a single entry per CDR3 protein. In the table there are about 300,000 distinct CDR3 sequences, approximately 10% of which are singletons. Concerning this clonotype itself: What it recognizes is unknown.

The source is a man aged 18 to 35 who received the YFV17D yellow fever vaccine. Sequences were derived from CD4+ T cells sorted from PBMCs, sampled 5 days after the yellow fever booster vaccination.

The CDR3 nucleotides read TGTGCCAGCCAGGGCTACAATGAGCAGTTCTTC. It codes for CASQGYNEQFF. The chain couples TRBV2 to TRBJ2-1, with TRBD1 as a possible D gene (5 bases). Looked up from germline, CDR1 is SNHLY and CDR2 is FYNNEI. V was cut by 8 bases and J by 3 bases, with 5 bases left in between. The CDR3 covers 11 residues.